The 21 T cell receptor beta chains reported below all come from one sample, sequenced in a study of regulatory T cells in long-lasting Graves disease (dated by TCRdb to 2020 to 2022). The library was prepared using multiplex PCR. The data were produced on an Illumina HiSeq 4000. iRepertoire HTBI primers and Arm-PCR amplification of CDR3 regions were used to construct TCR beta libraries. TCRdb cleaned the public reads at Q25 with fastp, built clones with MiXCR and kept in-frame beta chains. Each CDR3 protein gets just one entry, which takes the most common genes and DNA from the rows behind it. Recorded for this sample are around 400,000 distinct CDR3 sequences; roughly a sixth of them occurred a single time. About a fifth of the sample lies in the top ten. The time point label, read with the paper, signifies: newly diagnosed GD, antithyroid drugs for less than 3 months. RNA was extracted from PBMCs in TRIzol for both TCR sequencing and RNA sequencing.

This specimen consisted of peripheral blood mononuclear cells (PBMCs), obtained at new diagnosis, from a patient treated with antithyroid drugs. The receptors were sampled from a female donor with Graves disease.

The sample holds a few counts of this clonotype. The rearrangement links TRBV19 to TRBJ1-6, with D possibly TRBD1 on 6 matching bases. Per germline, CDR1 LNHDA and CDR2 SQIVND (reference sequence). The CDR3 has 17 amino acids. The V gene lost 7 bases and the J gene lost 4 bases, with 20 bases spanning the gap. The CDR3 region is CASKGDRERGYNSPLHF. The CDR3, as DNA: TGTGCCAGTAAGGGGGATCGTGAGCGGGGATATAATTCACCCCTCCACTTT.

This clonotype was found many times. The V call is TRBV11-2, the J call TRBJ2-3; D remains ambiguous. The CDR3 loop spans 17 amino acids. Germline V gives CDR1 SGHAT, CDR2 FQNNGV. Between the trimmed V and J ends, which lost 4 bases and 0 bases, there was a span of 17 bases. The DNA for the CDR3 is TGTGCCAGCAGCTCAAATGGCGGAGTGCCCAGCACAGATACGCAGTATTTT. Translating it yields CASSSNGGVPSTDTQYF.

This clonotype has ten or more counts. The CDR3 region has the DNA TGTGCCAGTAGTATCGGTTCCGAGGTCCAGTTCTTC. Residues: CASSIGSEVQFF. The rearrangement uses TRBV19 and TRBJ2-1; no firm D call. This CDR3 is built from 12 residues. Germline V lookup: CDR1 LNHDA, CDR2 SQIVND (reference sequence). The V end lost 3 bases, the J end lost 13 bases, and 13 bases lay between the germline ends.

This clonotype has a count of ten or more. This chain connects TRBV3-1 to TRBJ1-5, with D perhaps matching TRBD1 (5 bases). The germline V gene has CDR1 LGHDT and CDR2 YNNKEL (reference sequence). Trimming pared 1 base from V and 3 bases from J, leaving 13 bases between. This CDR3 spans 16 amino acids. For the CDR3, the DNA is TGTGCCAGCAGCCAAGGGGACCCAATCCTCAATCAGCCCCAGCATTTT. It encodes CASSQGDPILNQPQHF.

In its sample, this clonotype was seen a few times. The rearrangement links TRBV5-4 to TRBJ1-1; perhaps TRBD1 as D (6 bases). The germline gives CDR1 SGHNT, CDR2 YYREEE (reference sequence). Trimming took off 3 bases at V and 1 base at J, with 10 bases between the two ends. This CDR3 is 14 amino acids long. The CDR3 sequence: CASSSGQQNTEAFF. The CDR3 region has the DNA TGTGCCAGCAGCTCTGGACAGCAGAACACTGAAGCTTTCTTT.

J is TRBJ2-1 and V is TRBV11-2, with 7 positions matching TRBD1. Germline V CDR1 and CDR2: SGHAT, FQNNGV. This CDR3 has 16 residues. The J segment lost 8 bases and the V segment lost 0 bases, leaving 10 bases of the junction unmatched. The chain's CDR3 is CASSLEVWRQGYEQFF. For the CDR3, the DNA is TGTGCCAGCAGCTTAGAAGTTTGGAGACAGGGATATGAGCAGTTCTTC.

The rearrangement joins TRBV24-1 to TRBJ2-3, with 10 bases that match TRBD2. The CDR3 loop spans 16 amino acids. Germline CDR1 reads KGHDR; CDR2 reads SFDVKD. The V gene end was trimmed by 1 base and the J gene end by 3 bases; junction bases not matched to a gene: 3. The CDR3 DNA is TGTGCCACCAGTGATTTCCGAGCGGGAGGGACAGATACGCAGTATTTT. Protein: CATSDFRAGGTDTQYF.

The chain links TRBV30 to TRBJ2-6, with 7 positions matching TRBD2. Germline trimming cut 7 bases from V and 0 bases from J; bases unmatched to any gene: 12. This CDR3 is built from 17 residues. Germline V gene lookup returns CDR1 GTSNPN and CDR2 SVGIG (reference sequence). The chain's CDR3 is CALHRIAGHSGANVLTF. The DNA for the CDR3 is TGTGCCTTGCACCGAATAGCGGGCCACTCTGGGGCCAACGTCCTGACTTTC.

The gene calls are TRBV6-2 or TRBV6-3 and TRBJ2-1, with D unclear. The CDR3 is 12 amino acids. With 5 bases removed from V and 7 bases from J, the gap between germline ends came to 9 bases. Germline V gene data show CDR1 as MNHEY and CDR2 as SVGEGT. The CDR3 spells CASSEIRNEQFF. In DNA, the CDR3 is TGTGCCAGCAGTGAAATTAGGAATGAGCAGTTCTTC.

This clonotype was detected only a few times. J is TRBJ1-1 and V is TRBV7-9; no reliable D call. The CDR3 spans 12 residues. Germline V gives CDR1 SEHNR, CDR2 FQNEAQ (reference sequence). Deletions cut 5 bases from V and 7 bases from J, with 11 bases between. The CDR3 nucleotides are TGTGCCAGCAGCCCTTCCCCCAGTGAAGCTTTCTTT. Translated, it gives CASSPSPSEAFF.

This clonotype has just a few counts. The rearrangement links TRBV6-2 or TRBV6-3 to TRBJ2-2; D remains ambiguous. CDR1 is MNHEY and CDR2 is SVGEGT in the germline V gene. This CDR3 is built from 16 residues. With 0 bases removed from V and 4 bases from J, the gap between germline ends came to 12 bases. The CDR3 protein is CASSYSPRIITGELFF. The CDR3 DNA follows: TGTGCCAGCAGTTACTCGCCTAGAATCATCACCGGGGAGCTGTTTTTT.

The V call is TRBV18, the J call TRBJ2-2; D is tentatively TRBD1 or TRBD2 (5 bases each). The germline CDR1 and CDR2 sequences are KGHSH and LQKENI. The CDR3 sequence is 13 residues long. Trimming cost V 5 bases and J 7 bases, with 11 bases left between them. CDR3 residues: CASSSGTGGELFF. The CDR3 DNA reads TGTGCCAGCTCATCCGGGACGGGCGGGGAGCTGTTTTTT.

This clonotype has a count of ten or more. The chain employs TRBV2 and TRBJ1-1, with D uncertain. The CDR3 has 12 amino acids. V lost 7 bases and J 6 bases, leaving 12 bases between the germline ends. The germline V gene encodes CDR1 SNHLY and CDR2 FYNNEI. In DNA, the CDR3 is TGTGCCAGCAATCCGTCGAAGGCTGAAGCTTTCTTT. Translating gives CASNPSKAEAFF.

About this clonotype: The junction does not match germline at one end; this may be a read error. This chain uses TRBV6-2 or TRBV6-3 with TRBJ2-1; D might be TRBD1 or TRBD2, each matching 7 bases. The length of the CDR3 is 16 residues. Germline-derived CDR1 and CDR2 are MNHEY and SVGEGT. The CDR3 region has the DNA TGTGCCGGCAGTGAAGGGGGCGGGGGCTCCTACAATGAGCAGTTCTTC. As protein: CAGSEGGGGSYNEQFF.

This clonotype was recorded at least ten times. The V call is TRBV5-1, the J call TRBJ2-5, with no clear D. Trimming left V 7 bases short and J 5 bases short, with 18 bases between. Germline CDR1 SGHRS, CDR2 YFSETQ. The CDR3 totals 14 residues. The CDR3 bases are TGCGCCAGCTCCTCTTGGGGTAGAGACGAGACCCAGTACTTC. This gives the protein CASSSWGRDETQYF. Full variable domain (missing parts from reference TRBV5-1 and TRBJ2-5): KAGVTQTPRYLIKTRGQQVTLSCSPISGHRSVSWYQQTPGQGLQFLFEYFSETQRNKGNFPGRFSGRQFSNSRSEMNVSTLELGDSALYLCASSSWGRDETQYFGPGTRLLVL.

This clonotype has at least ten counts. This chain joins TRBV28 and TRBJ2-3; 7 bases are shared with TRBD2. V shed 3 bases and J 3 bases; nucleotides not matched to a gene: 6. The germline CDR1 and CDR2 sequences are MDHEN and SYDVKM. The CDR3 has 15 residues. CDR3 DNA: TGTGCCAGCAGTTTTAGGGACTACACTACAGATACGCAGTATTTT. Protein sequence: CASSFRDYTTDTQYF.

Ten or more counts support this clonotype. The chain uses TRBV28 and TRBJ2-5, with TRBD1 as a possible D gene (6 bases). V was shortened by 1 base and J by 0 bases, with 9 bases between the two germline ends. The CDR3 is 15 residues long. Germline V CDR1 and CDR2: MDHEN, SYDVKM. This CDR3 is CASSLFGTNQETQYF. In DNA form, the CDR3 reads TGTGCCAGCAGTTTATTTGGGACAAACCAAGAGACCCAGTACTTC.

This clonotype was seen at least ten times. The chain joins TRBV6-1 to TRBJ2-3; 8 bases match TRBD1. Germline assignment: CDR1 MNHNS and CDR2 SASEGT. V was pared by 6 bases and J by 0 bases, with 14 bases of the junction left unmatched. This CDR3 spans 18 amino acids. The CDR3 sequence is CASRALYGTGGSTDTQYF. The CDR3 DNA reads as TGTGCCAGCAGGGCACTCTACGGGACAGGAGGGAGCACAGATACGCAGTATTTT.

This sequence joins TRBV10-1 and TRBJ2-3; D may be TRBD2 (5 bases). Trimming shortened V by 0 bases and J by 1 base, and 5 bases separated the two germline ends. Germline assignment: CDR1 WNHNN and CDR2 SYGVQD (reference sequence). This CDR3 comprises 14 residues. In DNA form, the CDR3 reads TGCGCCAGCAGTGAGTCGAGGGGCACAGATACGCAGTATTTT. Amino acids: CASSESRGTDTQYF.

The CDR3 sequence is CASSQGDRVLETQYF. The CDR3 nucleotides are TGTGCCAGCAGCCAAGGAGACAGGGTTTTGGAGACCCAGTACTTC. The J gene is TRBJ2-5, the V gene TRBV3-1; 7 bases line up with TRBD1. The CDR3 sequence is 15 residues long. Germline values: CDR1 LGHDT, CDR2 YNNKEL (reference sequence). The V and J ends lost 1 base and 5 bases, in that order; junction bases with no gene match: 7.

This clonotype has just a few counts. V usage is TRBV7-8 and J usage is TRBJ1-2; weak D call: TRBD1 (5 bases). The length of the CDR3 is 14 residues. Per the germline V gene, CDR1 is SGHVS and CDR2 is FQNEAQ. V lost 1 base and J lost 2, with 8 bases in between. CDR3 sequence: CASSLVQDNYGYTF. In nucleotides, the CDR3 is TGTGCCAGCAGCTTAGTACAGGACAACTATGGCTACACCTTC.